This TCR beta chain is from a study of CD8+ T cells in alopecia areata. Across the study: Treated patients received oral tofacitinib, 5 to 10 mg twice daily. The tofacitinib course ran for 6 to 18 months and was followed by 6 months off drug. Study observations and caveats: Higher clonality than in normal scalp was seen in lesional scalp, especially alopecia totalis/universalis.

cDNA serving as the sequencing template came from extracted, reverse transcribed RNA. Generated by immunoSEQ multiplex PCR, the TCRdb table keeps only in-frame clones and is missing some. The table records approximately 140,000 clones, approximately 45% of them present only once. Per the germline V gene, CDR1 is SGHVS and CDR2 is FQNEAQ. The CDR3 loop spans 15 amino acids. V dropped 5 bases and J dropped 9 bases, with 20 bases sitting between them. On this clone: Its antigen is not identified.

The sequencing input was CD4+ T cells sorted from blood. The TCR comes from a human donor with alopecia areata. The chain couples TRBV7-8 to TRBJ2-4; a weak D match, TRBD1 (6 bases). CDR3 coding DNA: TGTGCCAGCAGCGGGGGCCGGGACCCCCGGGGCATTCAGTACTTC. This codes for CASSGGRDPRGIQYF.